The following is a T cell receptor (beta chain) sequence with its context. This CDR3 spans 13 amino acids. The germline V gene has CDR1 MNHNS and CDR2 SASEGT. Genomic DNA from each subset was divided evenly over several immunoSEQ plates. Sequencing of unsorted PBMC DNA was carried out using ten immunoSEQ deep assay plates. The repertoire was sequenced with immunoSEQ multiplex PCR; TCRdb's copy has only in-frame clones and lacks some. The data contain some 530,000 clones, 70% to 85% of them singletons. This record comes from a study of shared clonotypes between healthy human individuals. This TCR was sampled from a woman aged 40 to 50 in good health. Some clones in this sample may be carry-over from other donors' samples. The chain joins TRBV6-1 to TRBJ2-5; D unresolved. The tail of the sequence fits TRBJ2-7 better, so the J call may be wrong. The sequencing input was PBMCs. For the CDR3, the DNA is TGTGCCAGCAGTGTCAGGCCCTCCTACGAGCAGTACTTC. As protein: CASSVRPSYEQYF.